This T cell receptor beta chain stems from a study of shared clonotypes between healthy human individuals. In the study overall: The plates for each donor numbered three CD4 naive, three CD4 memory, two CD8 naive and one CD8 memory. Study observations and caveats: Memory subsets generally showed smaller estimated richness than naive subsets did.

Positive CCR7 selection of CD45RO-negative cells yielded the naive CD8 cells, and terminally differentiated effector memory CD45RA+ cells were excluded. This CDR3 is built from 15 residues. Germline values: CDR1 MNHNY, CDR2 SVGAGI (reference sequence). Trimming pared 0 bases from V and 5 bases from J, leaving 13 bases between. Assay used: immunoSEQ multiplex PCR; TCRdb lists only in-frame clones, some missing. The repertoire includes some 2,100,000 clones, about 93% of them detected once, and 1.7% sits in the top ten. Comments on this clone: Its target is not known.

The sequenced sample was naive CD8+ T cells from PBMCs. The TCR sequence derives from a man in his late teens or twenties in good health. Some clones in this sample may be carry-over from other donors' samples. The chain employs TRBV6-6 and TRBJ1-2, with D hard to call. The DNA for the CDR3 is TGTGCCAGCAGTTACTCCGACGCCGCACTATATGGCTACACCTTC. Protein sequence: CASSYSDAALYGYTF.